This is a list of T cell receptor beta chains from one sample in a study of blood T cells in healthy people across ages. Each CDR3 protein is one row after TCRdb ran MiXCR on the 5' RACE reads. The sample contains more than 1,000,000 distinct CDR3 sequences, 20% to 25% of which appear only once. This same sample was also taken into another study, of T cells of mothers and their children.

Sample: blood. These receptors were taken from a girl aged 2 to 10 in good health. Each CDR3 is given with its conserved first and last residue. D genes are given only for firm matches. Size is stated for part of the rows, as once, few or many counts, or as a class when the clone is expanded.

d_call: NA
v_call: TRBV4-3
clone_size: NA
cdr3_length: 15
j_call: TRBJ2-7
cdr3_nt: TGCGCCAGCAGCCAAGAGCGGTTTTACTCCTACGAGCAGTACTTC
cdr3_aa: CASSQERFYSYEQYF

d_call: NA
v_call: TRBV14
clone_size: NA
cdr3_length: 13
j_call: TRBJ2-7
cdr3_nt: TGTGCCAGCAGCCATTCGGAGGCCTACGAGCAGTACTTC
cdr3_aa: CASSHSEAYEQYF

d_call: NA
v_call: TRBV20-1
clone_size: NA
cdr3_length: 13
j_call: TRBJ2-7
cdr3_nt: TGCAGTGTTCCGGACAGACGCTCCTACGAGCAGTACTTC
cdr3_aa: CSVPDRRSYEQYF

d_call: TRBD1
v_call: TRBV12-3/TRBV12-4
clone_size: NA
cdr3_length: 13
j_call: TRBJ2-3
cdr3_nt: TGTGCCAGCAGCCCCCGACAGGGAATTGCGCAGTATTTT
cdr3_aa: CASSPRQGIAQYF

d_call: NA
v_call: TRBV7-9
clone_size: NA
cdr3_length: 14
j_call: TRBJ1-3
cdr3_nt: TGTGCCAGCAGCTTGGACGTCTCTGAAGACACCATATATTTT
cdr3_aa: CASSLDVSEDTIYF

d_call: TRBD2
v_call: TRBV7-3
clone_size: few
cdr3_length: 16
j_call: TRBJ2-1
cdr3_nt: TGTGCCAGCAGCTATTCCAGACTAGCGGGAGATTATGAGCAGTTCTTC
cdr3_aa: CASSYSRLAGDYEQFF

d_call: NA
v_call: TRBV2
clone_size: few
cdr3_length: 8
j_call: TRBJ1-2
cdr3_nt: TGTGCCAGCAGGGGCTACACCTTC
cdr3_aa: CASRGYTF

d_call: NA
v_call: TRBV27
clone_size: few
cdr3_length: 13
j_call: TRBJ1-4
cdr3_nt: TGTGCCAGCAGTTTATTGGTTAATGAAAAACTGTTTTTT
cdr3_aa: CASSLLVNEKLFF

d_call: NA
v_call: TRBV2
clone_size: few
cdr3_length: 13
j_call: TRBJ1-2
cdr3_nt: TGTGCCAGCAGCGAATCCTCAAACTATGGCTACACCTTC
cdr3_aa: CASSESSNYGYTF

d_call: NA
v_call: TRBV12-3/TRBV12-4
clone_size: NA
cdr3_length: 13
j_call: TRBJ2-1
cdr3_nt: TGTGCCAGCAGCTTGCTACGGGTGAATGAGCAGTTCTTC
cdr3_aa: CASSLLRVNEQFF

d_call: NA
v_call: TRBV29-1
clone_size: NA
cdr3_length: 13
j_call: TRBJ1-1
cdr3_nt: TGCAGCGTTGTGGAAGGGTTATCGCAGAAAGCTTTCTTT
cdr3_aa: CSVVEGLSQKAFF

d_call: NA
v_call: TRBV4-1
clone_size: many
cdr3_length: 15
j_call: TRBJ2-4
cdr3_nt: TGCGCCAGCAGACAAACAGGGTTAGCCAAAAACATTCAGTACTTC
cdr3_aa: CASRQTGLAKNIQYF

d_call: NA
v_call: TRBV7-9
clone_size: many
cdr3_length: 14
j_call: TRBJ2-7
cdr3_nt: TGTGCCAGCAGCCTTGGGGGGGGCCTCTACGAGCAGTACTTC
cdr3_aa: CASSLGGGLYEQYF

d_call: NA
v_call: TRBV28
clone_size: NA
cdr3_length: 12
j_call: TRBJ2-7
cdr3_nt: TGTGCCAGCAGTTTTATCCCTTTCGAGCAGTACTTC
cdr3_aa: CASSFIPFEQYF

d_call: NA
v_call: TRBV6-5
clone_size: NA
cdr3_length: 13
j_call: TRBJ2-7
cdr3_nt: TGTGCCAGCAGGTTCCTAGGGGCCTACGAGCAGTACTTC
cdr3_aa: CASRFLGAYEQYF

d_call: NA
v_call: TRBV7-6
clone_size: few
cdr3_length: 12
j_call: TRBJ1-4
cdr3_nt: TGTGCCAGCAAGGGGCCAGAAGAAAAACTGTTTTTT
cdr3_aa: CASKGPEEKLFF

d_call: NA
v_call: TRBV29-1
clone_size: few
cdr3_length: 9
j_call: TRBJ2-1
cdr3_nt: TGCAGCGTGGGGACCTTGCAGTTCTTC
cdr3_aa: CSVGTLQFF

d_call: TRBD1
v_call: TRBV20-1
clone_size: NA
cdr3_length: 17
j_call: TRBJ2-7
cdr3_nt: TGCAGTGCTAGTGACGTCAACAGGGGGCATATTCCCTACGAGCAGTACTTC
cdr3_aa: CSASDVNRGHIPYEQYF

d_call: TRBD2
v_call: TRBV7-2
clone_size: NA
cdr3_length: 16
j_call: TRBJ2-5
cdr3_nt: TGTGCCAGCAGCCCCCGGGTAGCGGGGAACCAAGAGACCCAGTACTTC
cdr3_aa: CASSPRVAGNQETQYF

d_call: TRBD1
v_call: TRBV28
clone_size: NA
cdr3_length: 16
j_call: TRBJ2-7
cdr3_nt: TGTGCCAGCAGTTCCGAAGACAGGGTAACCCACTACGAGCAGTACTTC
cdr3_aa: CASSSEDRVTHYEQYF

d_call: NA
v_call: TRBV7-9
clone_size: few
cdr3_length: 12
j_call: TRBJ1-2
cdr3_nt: TGTGCCAGCAGGGATTGGCGTGAAGGCTACACCTTC
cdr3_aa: CASRDWREGYTF

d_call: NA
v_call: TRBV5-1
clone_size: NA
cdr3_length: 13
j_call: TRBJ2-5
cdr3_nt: TGCGCCAGCAGCTTCGACACGGAAGGGACCCAGTACTTC
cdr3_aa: CASSFDTEGTQYF

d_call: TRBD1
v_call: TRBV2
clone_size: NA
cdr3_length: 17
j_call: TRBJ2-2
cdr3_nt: TGTGCCAGCAGTGAACCTCGGGACAGATTTGATACCGGGGAGCTGTTTTTT
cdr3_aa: CASSEPRDRFDTGELFF

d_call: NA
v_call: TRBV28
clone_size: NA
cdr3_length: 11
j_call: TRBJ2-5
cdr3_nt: TGTGCCAGTGCTACGGAACCGACCCAGTACTTC
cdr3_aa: CASATEPTQYF

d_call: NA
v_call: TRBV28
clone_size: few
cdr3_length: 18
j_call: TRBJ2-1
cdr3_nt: TGTGCCAGCAGTTTACCGCAGCGAAAGGCGGCCGACCTGATTGAGCAGTTCTTC
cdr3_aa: CASSLPQRKAADLIEQFF

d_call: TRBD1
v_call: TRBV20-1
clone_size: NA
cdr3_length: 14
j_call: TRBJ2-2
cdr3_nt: TGCAGTGCCAATAGGGGGCGCGGCACCGGGGAGCTGTCTTTT
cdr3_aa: CSANRGRGTGELSF

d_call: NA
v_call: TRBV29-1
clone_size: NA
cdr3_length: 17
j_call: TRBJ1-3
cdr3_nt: TGCAGCGTTGAAGGAGGGGGACTCCGCGACTCTGGAAACACCATATATTTT
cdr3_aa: CSVEGGGLRDSGNTIYF

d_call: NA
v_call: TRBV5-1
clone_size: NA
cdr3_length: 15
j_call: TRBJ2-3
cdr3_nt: TGCGCCAGCAGCTCACACAATTACGACACAGATACGCAGTATTTT
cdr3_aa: CASSSHNYDTDTQYF

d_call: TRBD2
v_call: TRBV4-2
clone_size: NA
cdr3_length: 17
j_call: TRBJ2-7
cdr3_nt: TGTGCCAGCAGCCAGGGGCTACCCGGCGGGGGTACCTACGAGCAGTACTTC
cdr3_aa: CASSQGLPGGGTYEQYF